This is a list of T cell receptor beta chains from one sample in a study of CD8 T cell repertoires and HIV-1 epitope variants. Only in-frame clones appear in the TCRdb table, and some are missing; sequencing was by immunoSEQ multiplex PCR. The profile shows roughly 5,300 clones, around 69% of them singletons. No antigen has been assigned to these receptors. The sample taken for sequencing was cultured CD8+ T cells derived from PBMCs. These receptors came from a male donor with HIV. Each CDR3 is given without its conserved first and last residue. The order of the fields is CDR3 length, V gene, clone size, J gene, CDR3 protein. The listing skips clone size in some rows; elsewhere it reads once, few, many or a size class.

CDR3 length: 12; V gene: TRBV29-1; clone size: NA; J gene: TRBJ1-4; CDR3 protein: SVPAPMEDEKLF
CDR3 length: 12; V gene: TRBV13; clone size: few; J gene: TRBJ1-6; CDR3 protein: ASSSWTGNSPLH
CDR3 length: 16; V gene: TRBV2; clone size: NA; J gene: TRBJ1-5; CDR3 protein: ASSGLGGWTYSNQPQH
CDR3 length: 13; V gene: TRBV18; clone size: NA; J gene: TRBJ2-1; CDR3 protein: ASSPTGQGHNEQF
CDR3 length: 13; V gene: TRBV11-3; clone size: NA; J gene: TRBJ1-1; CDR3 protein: ASSLGRDGGTEAF
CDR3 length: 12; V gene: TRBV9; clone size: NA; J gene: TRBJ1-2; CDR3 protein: ASSQDRVNYGYT
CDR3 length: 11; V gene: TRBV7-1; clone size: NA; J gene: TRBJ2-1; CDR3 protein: ASSLDGASEQF
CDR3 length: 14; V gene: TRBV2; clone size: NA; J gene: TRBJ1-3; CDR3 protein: ASSDPDRGGGNTIY
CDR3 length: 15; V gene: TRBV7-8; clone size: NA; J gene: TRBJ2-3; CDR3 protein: ASSYAFGGDLTDTQY
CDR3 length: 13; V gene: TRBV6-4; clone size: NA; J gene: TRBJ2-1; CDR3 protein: ASSETSGDQDEQF
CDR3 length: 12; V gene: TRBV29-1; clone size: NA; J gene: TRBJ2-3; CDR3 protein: SAEGTGAGDTQY
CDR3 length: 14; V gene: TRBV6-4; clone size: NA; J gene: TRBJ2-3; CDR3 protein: ASSDATSGGSDTQY
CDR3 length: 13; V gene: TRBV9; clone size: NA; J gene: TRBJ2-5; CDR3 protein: ASSAQGGLPETQY
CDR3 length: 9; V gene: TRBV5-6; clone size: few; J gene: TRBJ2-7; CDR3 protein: ASSEQGEQY
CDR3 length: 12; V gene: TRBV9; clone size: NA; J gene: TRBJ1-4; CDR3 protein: ASSAGVEGEKLF
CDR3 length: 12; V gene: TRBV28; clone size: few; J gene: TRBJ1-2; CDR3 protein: ASSRQGDYYGYT
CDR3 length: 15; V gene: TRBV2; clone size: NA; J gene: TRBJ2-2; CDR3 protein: ASLVPEKGGRTGELF
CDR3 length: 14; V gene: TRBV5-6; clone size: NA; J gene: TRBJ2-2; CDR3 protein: ASSFGTGDITGELF
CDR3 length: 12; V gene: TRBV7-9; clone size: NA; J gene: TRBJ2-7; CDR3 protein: ASSRTTGTYEQY
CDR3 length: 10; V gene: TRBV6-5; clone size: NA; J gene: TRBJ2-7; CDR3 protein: ASSPGDYEQY
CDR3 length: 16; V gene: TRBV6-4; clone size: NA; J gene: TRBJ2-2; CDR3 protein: ASSDIGITPSGTGELF
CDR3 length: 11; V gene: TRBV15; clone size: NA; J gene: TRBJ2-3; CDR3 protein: ATSRGGTDTQY
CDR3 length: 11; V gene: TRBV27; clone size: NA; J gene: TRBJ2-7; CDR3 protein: ASGPTVVYEQY
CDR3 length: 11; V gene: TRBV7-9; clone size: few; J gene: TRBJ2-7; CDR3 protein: ASSYQGVHEQY
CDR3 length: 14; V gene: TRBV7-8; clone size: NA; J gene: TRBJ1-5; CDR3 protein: ASSLTQVGAGQPQH
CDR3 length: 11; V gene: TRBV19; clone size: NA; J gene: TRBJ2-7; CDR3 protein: ASSEDYNYEQY
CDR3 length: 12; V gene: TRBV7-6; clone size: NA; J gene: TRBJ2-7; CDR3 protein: ASSLGTRGDEQY
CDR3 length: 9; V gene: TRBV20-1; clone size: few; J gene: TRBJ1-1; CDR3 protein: SARAHTEAF
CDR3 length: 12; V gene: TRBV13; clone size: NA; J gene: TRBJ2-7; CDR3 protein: ASSLGGDTYEQY
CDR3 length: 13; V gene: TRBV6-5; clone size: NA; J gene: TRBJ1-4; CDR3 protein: ASSYLSVGVEELF
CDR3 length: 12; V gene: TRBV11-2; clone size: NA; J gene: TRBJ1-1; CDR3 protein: ASSLANSGTEAF
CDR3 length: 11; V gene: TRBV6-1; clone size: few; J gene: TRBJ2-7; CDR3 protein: ASSEAEEYEQY
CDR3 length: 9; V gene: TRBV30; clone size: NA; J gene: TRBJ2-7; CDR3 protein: AWNRKGEQY
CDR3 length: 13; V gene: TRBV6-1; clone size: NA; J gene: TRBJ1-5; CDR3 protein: ASSAEGIANQPQH
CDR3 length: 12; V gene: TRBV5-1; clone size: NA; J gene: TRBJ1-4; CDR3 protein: ASSSGTGPEKLF
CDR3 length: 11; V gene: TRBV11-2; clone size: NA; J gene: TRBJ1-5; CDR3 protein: ASSLDQRQPQH
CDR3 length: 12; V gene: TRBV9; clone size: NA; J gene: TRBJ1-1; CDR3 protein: ASSAGQGATEAF
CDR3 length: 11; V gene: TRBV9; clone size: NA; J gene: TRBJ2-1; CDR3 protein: ASSAPRNNEQF
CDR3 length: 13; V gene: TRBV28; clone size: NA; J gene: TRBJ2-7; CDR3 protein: ASSLRTGADYEQY
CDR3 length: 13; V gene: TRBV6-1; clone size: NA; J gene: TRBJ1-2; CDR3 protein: ASSRGGDSPLGYT
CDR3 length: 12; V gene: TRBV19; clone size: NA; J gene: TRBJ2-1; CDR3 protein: ASSIYHTYNEQF
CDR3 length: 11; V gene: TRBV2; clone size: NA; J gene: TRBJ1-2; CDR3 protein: APRAGLDYGYT
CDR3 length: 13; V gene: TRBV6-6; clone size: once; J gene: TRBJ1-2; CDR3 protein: ASSYSGRPLRGYT
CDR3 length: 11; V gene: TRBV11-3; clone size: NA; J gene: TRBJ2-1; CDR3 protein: ASSTDRDNEQF
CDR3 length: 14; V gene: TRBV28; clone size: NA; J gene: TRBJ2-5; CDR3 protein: ASSSPGQESKETQY